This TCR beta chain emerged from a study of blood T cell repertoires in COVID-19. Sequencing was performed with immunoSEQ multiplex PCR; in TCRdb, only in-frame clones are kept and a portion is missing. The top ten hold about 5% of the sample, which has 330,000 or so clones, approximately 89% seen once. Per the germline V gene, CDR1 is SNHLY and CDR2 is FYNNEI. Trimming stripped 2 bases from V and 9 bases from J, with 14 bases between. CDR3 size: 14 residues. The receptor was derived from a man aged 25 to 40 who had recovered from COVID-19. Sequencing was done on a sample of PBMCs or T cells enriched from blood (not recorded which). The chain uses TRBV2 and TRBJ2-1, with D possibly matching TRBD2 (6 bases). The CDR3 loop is CASSEKGLGGEQFF. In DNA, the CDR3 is TGTGCCAGCAGTGAAAAGGGCCTGGGGGGTGAGCAGTTCTTC.